This T cell receptor (beta chain) is drawn from a study of T-cell memory formation after mild COVID-19 (dated by TCRdb to the early 2020s). For the study in its entirety: TCR sequence clusters from the two donors were found to be largely donor specific. Longitudinal TCRalpha and TCRbeta repertoire sequencing tracked T-cell clones expanding and contracting after mild COVID-19 in two donors. The cohort was made up of two young adult volunteers, one female and one male, who were previously healthy. What the work shows at the level of the full study, not this receptor alone: The study included only two mild cases, and larger cohorts that include severe cases with pre-infection samples were judged to be necessary. Some responding clones were detected in pre-infection memory, suggesting pre-existing cross-reactive memory T cells joined the SARS-CoV-2 response. SARS-CoV-2 specificity was not confirmed for the second-wave clones peaking on day 37. From day 15 to 85, contracting clones showed balanced CD4/CD8 phenotypes, whereas a second wave of clones that expanded from day 15 to 37 leaned towards CD4+. Contracting CD4+ clones were found mainly in CM and EM memory subsets, while CD8+ clones were enriched in EMRA.

This clonotype appeared a few times. There is no known antigen for this receptor. No qualities accompany the bases; no much larger clone lies one base away. The V end loses 2 bases and the J end loses 3 bases, and a stretch of 12 bases separates them. The CDR3, cysteine through phenylalanine, is 15 amino acids long. The DNA shown is the 45-base CDR3, in frame from base 1. Ficoll-Paque density gradient centrifugation was the method used to isolate PBMCs. Sequencing relied on an Illumina NovaSeq 6000. TCRalpha and TCRbeta cDNA libraries were built by 5'RACE with constant-segment primers, adding sample barcodes and unique molecular identifiers. RNA was extracted from every sample with Trizol reagent. Amplification of the libraries took two PCR steps, and the second step added a second sample barcode plus Illumina TruSeq adapters. The libraries were sequenced on an Illumina NovaSeq using 2 x 150 bp paired-end reads. The original methods were these. Reads were demultiplexed and collapsed into UMI-guided consensus sequences with migec v1.2.7. Using mixcr v2.1.11, UMI consensuses were aligned to TRA and TRB V and J templates and then assembled into clonotypes. Clonotypes were classified as expanded or contracted when called significant by both edgeR and NoisET, with noise models trained on biological replicates. edgeR calls used a false discovery rate-adjusted p below 0.01 and a log2 fold-change threshold of 1. As an exploratory analysis of dynamics, max-normalized trajectories of the 1000 most abundant clonotypes were examined with PCA combined with hierarchical clustering. Each responding clone was given a CD4 or CD8 phenotype based on the CD4+ and CD8+ repertoires, which had been sequenced separately. TCRdb reworked the public reads: Q25 trimming with fastp, MiXCR clone assembly, productive beta chains retained. Each entry is one CDR3 protein sequence, shown with its most common DNA and genes. The V and J calls and clone size come from TCRdb's table, not from the authors' own analysis. The sample table records approximately 250,000 distinct CDR3 sequences; approximately 16% of these occur just once. The ten top clones hold around a fifth of the sample.

Material for sequencing was PBMCs or a T cell subset sorted from them (not recorded which). The origin of this receptor is a man younger than 35 who had mild COVID-19 (a few samples of this study predate the infection). The sample titles of this study are shuffled in the database, so cell type and time point are left out; the donor was told from shared clones. This chain joins TRBV12-3 or TRBV12-4 to TRBJ2-3; 6 matching bases give a weak D call of TRBD1. The CDR3 reads CASSLRQGMTDTQYF. DNA sequence: TGTGCCAGCAGTTTAAGGCAGGGGATGACAGATACGCAGTATTTT.